Shown below are 17 T cell receptor beta chains from a single sample sequenced in a study of shared clonotypes between healthy human individuals. The assay was immunoSEQ multiplex PCR, and TCRdb's table has in-frame clones only and misses some. The data hold more than 2,000,000 clones, with more than 85% observed a single time. What was sequenced was naive CD4+ T cells from PBMCs. Subset: CD45RA+ positively selected. These receptors originate from a man between 18 and 35 years old in good health. Some clones in this sample may be carry-over from other donors' samples.

The chain carries TRBV29-1 and TRBJ2-3, with 9 bases matching TRBD2. Unmatched junction bases numbered 4, after V lost 4 bases and J lost 2 bases. The length of the CDR3 is 14 residues. CDR1 is SQVTM, CDR2 ANQGSEA, per germline. CDR3 DNA sequence: TGCAGCGTTGTCGGCGGGAGGGCCACAGATACGCAGTATTTT. As protein: CSVVGGRATDTQYF.

As to this clone: The identical CDR3 is also encoded by other nucleotide sequences in the sample. The DNA of the CDR3 is TGCGCCAGCAGCTTCCTCACAGTGGCTAACACCGGGGAGCTGTTTTTT. Translated: CASSFLTVANTGELFF. The chain employs TRBV5-1 and TRBJ2-2; D unclear. The length of the CDR3 is 16 residues. The V end was cut by 2 bases, the J end by 2 bases, with 13 bases between. Germline values: CDR1 SGHRS, CDR2 YFSETQ.

The chain uses TRBV7-9 and TRBJ1-1; the match to TRBD1 covers 9 bases. Germline V gene lookup returns CDR1 SEHNR and CDR2 FQNEAQ (reference sequence). The CDR3 runs to 14 residues. The junction had 2 bases not matched to a gene; V was cut back by 0 bases and J by 6 bases. This CDR3 is CASSLAGQGSEAFF. The DNA of the CDR3 is TGTGCCAGCAGCTTAGCGGGACAGGGCTCTGAAGCTTTCTTT.

The chain links TRBV6-5 to TRBJ1-5; a weak D match, TRBD1 (5 bases). CDR1 is MNHEY, CDR2 SVGAGI, per germline. The V end lost 7 bases, the J end lost 8 bases, and 15 bases lay between the germline ends. The CDR3 has 13 residues. The CDR3 DNA reads TGTGCCAGCACCGACAGTGGTCGGGAGCCCCAGCATTTT. Protein: CASTDSGREPQHF.

The V call is TRBV5-5, the J call TRBJ1-1, with D perhaps matching TRBD1 (5 bases). V was clipped by 4 bases and J by 2 bases, with 12 bases between them. The CDR3 contains 14 residues. Germline CDR1 SGHKS, CDR2 YYEKEE (reference sequence). DNA for the CDR3: TGTGCCAGCAGCCTGGACACCTTCAACACTGAAGCTTTCTTT. Translation: CASSLDTFNTEAFF.

This clone was seen only once. CDR3 bases: TGTGCCAGCAGTTTATTGGAGGGTACCACTGAAGCTTTCTTT. Its protein is CASSLLEGTTEAFF. The chain recombines TRBV27 with TRBJ1-1; D gene unclear. Looked up from germline, CDR1 is MNHEY and CDR2 is SMNVEV (reference sequence). The CDR3 extends over 14 amino acids. V was clipped by 1 base and J by 4 bases, with 10 bases between them.

This clone was seen only once. This chain links TRBV10-3 with TRBJ1-5; the match to TRBD1 covers 9 bases. The CDR3 contains 13 residues. V was clipped by 6 bases and J by 11 bases; unmatched bases: 8. CDR1 is ENHRY, CDR2 SYGVKD, per germline. DNA of the CDR3: TGTGCCATCAGCGGACAGGGGCAATCAGCCCAGCATTTT. It specifies CAISGQGQSAQHF.

A note on this clone: The DNA is omitted, as the CDR3 cannot be located on it reliably, and the CDR3 follows TCRdb's listing. The V call is TRBV28, the J call TRBJ2-4. The CDR3 is 16 residues long, ends included. Germline-derived CDR1 and CDR2 are MDHEN and SYDVKM. CDR3 region: CASSSSSRGLENIQYF.

The gene calls are TRBV28 and TRBJ2-3, with 7 bases identical to TRBD2. After removal of 8 bases from V and 0 bases from J, the junction contained 14 bases not matched to a gene. This CDR3 region has 17 residues. Germline lookup yields CDR1 MDHEN and CDR2 SYDVKM. The CDR3 sequence is CASAVLPGTTSTDTQYF. CDR3 in DNA: TGTGCCAGCGCTGTTTTGCCAGGGACTACTAGCACAGATACGCAGTATTTT.

V usage is TRBV5-1 and J usage is TRBJ2-3; 10 bases fit TRBD1. The CDR3 has 17 amino acids. Trimming removed 0 bases from V and 5 bases from J; junction bases left unmatched: 9. Germline V gives CDR1 SGHRS, CDR2 YFSETQ. The CDR3, as DNA: TGCGCCAGCAGCTTGGTCGGGCGGGGACAGGGGAAAGATACGCAGTATTTT. This gives the protein CASSLVGRGQGKDTQYF.

The rearrangement joins TRBV6-1 to TRBJ2-1; 10 bases match TRBD2. This CDR3 contains 15 residues. The ends lost 6 bases at V and 6 bases at J; junction bases unmatched: 8. Germline loops: CDR1 MNHNS, CDR2 SASEGT. This CDR3 is CASSPLAGRINEQFF. The CDR3 DNA reads as TGTGCCAGCAGCCCACTAGCGGGACGTATCAATGAGCAGTTCTTC.

This chain uses TRBV7-9 with TRBJ2-1; 11 bases map to TRBD2. The CDR3 loop spans 16 amino acids. The J segment lost 8 bases and the V segment lost 5 bases, leaving 11 bases of the junction unmatched. Looked up from germline, CDR1 is SEHNR and CDR2 is FQNEAQ (reference sequence). CDR3: CASSAIVAGGPHEQFF. CDR3 nucleotides: TGTGCCAGCAGCGCCATCGTAGCGGGAGGGCCACATGAGCAGTTCTTC. Together with reference TRBV7-9 and TRBJ2-1, the CDR3 gives the full variable domain: DTGVSQNPRHKITKRGQNVTFRCDPISEHNRLYWYRQTLGQGPEFLTYFQNEAQLEKSRLLSDRFSAERPKGSFSTLEIQRTEQGDSAMYLCASSAIVAGGPHEQFFGPGTRLTVL.

This chain uses TRBV5-4 with TRBJ2-1, with 7 positions matching TRBD2. The trim removed 0 bases at V and 3 bases at J, leaving 6 bases unmatched. CDR3 length: 16 amino acids. Germline CDR1 is SGHNT and CDR2 is YYREEE (reference sequence). DNA for the CDR3: TGTGCCAGCAGCTTGGGGGGAGGGACTATCTACAATGAGCAGTTCTTC. This translates into CASSLGGGTIYNEQFF.

On this clone: Different DNA sequences within this sample yield the same CDR3. The genes are TRBV28 and TRBJ2-7; unclear D gene. The V gene's germline CDR1 is MDHEN and CDR2 SYDVKM. Trimming removed 5 bases from V and 0 bases from J, with 5 bases in between. The CDR3 has 12 amino acids. CDR3 nucleotides: TGTGCCAGCAGTCCGCCCTCCTACGAGCAGTACTTC. As protein: CASSPPSYEQYF.

CDR3 loop: CATSRETSGRGDNEQYF. CDR3 coding DNA: TGTGCCACCAGCAGAGAGACTAGCGGGAGAGGTGATAACGAGCAGTACTTC. This chain joins TRBV15 and TRBJ2-7; TRBD2 matches at 12 bases. The CDR3 runs 17 residues. Trimming took 0 bases from V and 5 from J; bases not matched to a gene: 8. Germline CDR1 LNHNV, CDR2 YYDKDF (reference sequence).

This chain connects TRBV7-9 to TRBJ2-1; D may be TRBD1 (6 bases). Germline CDR1 SEHNR, CDR2 FQNEAQ (reference sequence). This CDR3 is 14 amino acids long. Trimming left V 3 bases short and J 12 bases short, with 18 bases between. The CDR3 nucleotides read TGTGCCAGCAGCTTCGGGCAGGGGAATGTGTGGCAGTTCTTC. Translated, it gives CASSFGQGNVWQFF.

This chain uses TRBV2 with TRBJ2-3, with a weak D call TRBD1 (6 bases). Germline-derived CDR1 and CDR2 are SNHLY and FYNNEI. Trimming took 6 bases from V and 9 from J, leaving 22 bases between them. CDR3 size: 15 residues. This chain's CDR3 is CASRITGQIQATQYF. DNA of the CDR3: TGTGCCAGCAGGATAACCGGACAGATTCAAGCCACGCAGTATTTT.